The next 30 T cell receptor beta chains were all read from a single sample in a study of OX40 agonist ivuxolimab in advanced cancers. The method behind the library was the immunoSEQ multiplex PCR assay. Held by TCRdb, this immuneACCESS table contains in-frame sequences only and omits some clones. Under half of the omission traces to an unresolved V gene where checked; the cause of the rest is unknown. The sample profile shows approximately 70,000 clones; around 84% of them were found once. Roughly 6.8% of the sample belongs to the ten largest clones. The sequencing used CD4+ or CD8+ T cells sorted from blood, collected in a trial of the OX40 agonist ivuxolimab. The receptors originated from an adult with an advanced solid tumor such as melanoma, head and neck, liver or kidney cancer.

The rearrangement uses TRBV5-6 and TRBJ1-2; 8 bases align to TRBD1. The CDR3 is made up of 17 amino acids. Germline CDR1 reads SGHDT; CDR2 reads YYEEEE. V shed 4 bases, J shed 0 bases, and the junction held 11 bases outside the gene matches. The CDR3 nucleotides read TGTGCCAGCAGCAGGATGGACAGGGAAAAGCCTAACTATGGCTACACCTTC. Its translation: CASSRMDREKPNYGYTF.

The chain employs TRBV5-1 and TRBJ2-5; 8 bases line up with TRBD2. The CDR3 is made up of 16 amino acids. Unmatched junction bases numbered 6, after V lost 0 bases and J lost 2 bases. Germline-derived CDR1 and CDR2 are SGHRS and YFSETQ. The CDR3 nucleotides read TGCGCCAGCAGCTTGGTTGGGCGGGGGGAACAAGAGACCCAGTACTTC. It is translated as CASSLVGRGEQETQYF.

The chain joins TRBV7-8 to TRBJ1-1; 8 nucleotides match TRBD1. Germline CDR1 and CDR2: SGHVS and FQNEAQ. The CDR3 runs 13 residues. After removal of 5 bases from V and 4 bases from J, the junction contained 3 bases not matched to a gene. The CDR3 region has the DNA TGTGCCAGCAGCCTTGACAGGGGCACTGAAGCTTTCTTT. Its translation is CASSLDRGTEAFF.

The rearrangement joins TRBV19 to TRBJ2-2; unclear D gene. V dropped 8 bases and J dropped 1 base, with 8 bases sitting between them. Germline V gene sequence: CDR1 LNHDA, CDR2 SQIVND (reference sequence). This CDR3 has 13 residues. The CDR3 DNA reads as TGTGCCAGTGTAGGGTGGAACACCGGGGAGCTGTTTTTT. Residues: CASVGWNTGELFF. Looking up the rest from reference TRBV19 and TRBJ2-2 gives the full variable domain: DGGITQSPKYLFRKEGQNVTLSCEQNLNHDAMYWYRQDPGQGLRLIYYSQIVNDFQKGDIAEGYSVSREKKESFPLTVTSAQKNPTAFYLCASVGWNTGELFFGEGSRLTVL.

The chain combines TRBV9 with TRBJ1-6; 7 bases line up with TRBD1. Germline V gene data show CDR1 as SGDLS and CDR2 as YYNGEE. V lost 0 bases and J lost 3; bases outside the gene matches: 3. The CDR3 loop spans 16 amino acids. This CDR3 is CASSVGGGVYNSPLHF. In DNA form, the CDR3 reads TGTGCCAGCAGCGTAGGAGGGGGCGTCTATAATTCACCCCTCCACTTT.

V and J are TRBV18 and TRBJ2-7; a possible D gene is TRBD2 (6 bases). The CDR3 extends over 15 amino acids. CDR1 KGHSH and CDR2 LQKENI come from the germline V gene. V lost 3 bases and J lost 6, with 18 bases in between. CDR3 region: CASSPSYGSSPEQYF. CDR3 nucleotides: TGTGCCAGCTCACCGTCGTACGGGAGTAGTCCCGAGCAGTACTTC.

CDR3 residues: CASSPVQNYGYTF. CDR3 sequence (DNA): TGCGCCAGCAGCCCTGTTCAGAACTATGGCTACACCTTC. The chain couples TRBV5-1 to TRBJ1-2; D not certain. The germline CDR1 and CDR2 sequences are SGHRS and YFSETQ. Trimming left V 4 bases short and J 2 bases short, with 9 bases between. The CDR3 runs 13 residues.

The rearrangement joins TRBV7-9 to TRBJ2-1; maybe TRBD1 (6 bases). With 5 bases removed from V and 7 bases from J, the gap between germline ends came to 18 bases. The CDR3 is made up of 15 amino acids. The germline gives CDR1 SEHNR, CDR2 FQNEAQ (reference sequence). The CDR3: CASSGVGGLRNEQFF. DNA of the CDR3: TGTGCCAGCAGCGGGGTTGGGGGCTTAAGGAATGAGCAGTTCTTC.

This clone was recorded once. J is TRBJ2-7 and V is TRBV29-1, with D perhaps given as TRBD1 or TRBD2 (5 bases each). V lost 5 bases and J 3 bases, leaving 14 bases between the germline ends. CDR3 length: 13 residues. Germline CDR1 SQVTM, CDR2 ANQGSEA. CDR3 loop: CSVIRDGHYEQYF. The CDR3 DNA follows: TGCAGCGTTATCCGGGACGGACACTACGAGCAGTACTTC.

The gene calls are TRBV9 and TRBJ1-4; possibly TRBD1 for D (5 bases). Germline assignment: CDR1 SGDLS and CDR2 YYNGEE. CDR3 size: 14 residues. V gave up 0 bases and J gave up 8 bases, with 11 bases separating them. The CDR3 sequence: CASSVGREGEKLFF. DNA for the CDR3: TGTGCCAGCAGCGTAGGCAGGGAAGGCGAAAAACTGTTTTTT. Looking up the rest from reference TRBV9 and TRBJ1-4 gives the full variable domain: DSGVTQTPKHLITATGQRVTLRCSPRSGDLSVYWYQQSLDQGLQFLIQYYNGEERAKGNILERFSAQQFPDLHSELNLSSLELGDSALYFCASSVGREGEKLFFGSGTQLSVL.

This clone was observed a handful of times. The J gene is TRBJ1-6, the V gene TRBV4-2; TRBD1 is a possible D gene (6 bases). V lost 0 bases and J lost 9, with 15 bases in between. Per germline, CDR1 LGHNA and CDR2 YNFKEQ. The CDR3 has 16 residues. The CDR3 nucleotides are TGTGCCAGCAGCCAAGATCTAGGGGGATCTGGTTCACCCCTCCACTTT. Its translation is CASSQDLGGSGSPLHF.

The V gene is TRBV7-9, the J gene TRBJ2-7, with TRBD1 as a possible D gene (6 bases). CDR1 and CDR2 from the germline V gene are SEHNR and FQNEAQ (reference sequence). This CDR3 region has 13 residues. V was clipped by 7 bases and J by 2 bases, with 12 bases between them. The CDR3 reads CASTPQGTYEQYF. CDR3 DNA sequence: TGTGCCAGCACCCCACAGGGAACCTACGAGCAGTACTTC.

The chain joins TRBV29-1 to TRBJ2-1; 7 bases are shared with TRBD2. The CDR3 has 14 amino acids. With 6 bases clipped from V and 10 bases from J, the junction kept 15 bases outside the gene matches. Germline-derived CDR1 and CDR2 are SQVTM and ANQGSEA. The CDR3 DNA is TGCAGCGTCAAAAGTGGGGCGGGAGTCGGGGAGCAGTTCTTC. This codes for CSVKSGAGVGEQFF.

The chain combines TRBV28 with TRBJ2-1; TRBD2 matches 12 bases. The CDR3 covers 17 residues. Germline loops: CDR1 MDHEN, CDR2 SYDVKM. The trim removed 3 bases at V and 4 bases at J, leaving 7 bases unmatched. The CDR3 here is CASSFPSGGVNYNEQFF. The DNA for the CDR3 is TGTGCCAGCAGTTTCCCTAGCGGGGGGGTAAATTACAATGAGCAGTTCTTC.

A few counts support this clone. The chain carries TRBV5-5 and TRBJ1-2; D may be TRBD1 (6 bases). The germline V gene encodes CDR1 SGHKS and CDR2 YYEKEE (reference sequence). The V end lost 0 bases, the J end lost 4 bases, and 13 bases lay between the germline ends. The CDR3 length is 15 residues. CDR3 sequence: CASSLVLGAGYGYTF. The CDR3, as DNA: TGTGCCAGCAGCTTGGTGCTGGGGGCGGGCTATGGCTACACCTTC.

The gene calls are TRBV28 and TRBJ2-3, with TRBD2 as a possible D gene (6 bases). Germline CDR1 and CDR2: MDHEN and SYDVKM. The V gene lost 6 bases and the J gene lost 3 bases, with 16 bases spanning the gap. CDR3 length equals 15 residues. CDR3 coding DNA: TGTGCCAGCAGCTCCCAGACTAGTGGTACAGATACGCAGTATTTT. Its translation is CASSSQTSGTDTQYF. The variable domain in full, with the rest retrieved from reference TRBV28 and TRBJ2-3, is DVKVTQSSRYLVKRTGEKVFLECVQDMDHENMFWYRQDPGLGLRLIYFSYDVKMKEKGDIPEGYSVSREKKERFSLILESASTNQTSMYLCASSSQTSGTDTQYFGPGTRLTVL.

This chain uses TRBV5-1 with TRBJ2-5, with unresolved D. The germline V and J ends were trimmed by 2 bases and 2 bases, with 7 bases remaining between them. Germline V lookup: CDR1 SGHRS, CDR2 YFSETQ. This CDR3 has 13 residues. The CDR3 DNA reads as TGCGCCAGCAGCTTCAGTGGGCAAGAGACCCAGTACTTC. This translates into CASSFSGQETQYF. The variable domain in full, completed from reference TRBV5-1 and TRBJ2-5, reads KAGVTQTPRYLIKTRGQQVTLSCSPISGHRSVSWYQQTPGQGLQFLFEYFSETQRNKGNFPGRFSGRQFSNSRSEMNVSTLELGDSALYLCASSFSGQETQYFGPGTRLLVL.

This chain uses TRBV20-1 with TRBJ2-1; D not certain. Trimming took off 3 bases at V and 8 bases at J, with 5 bases between the two ends. The germline V gene encodes CDR1 DFQATT and CDR2 SNEGSKA (reference sequence). The CDR3 has 10 residues. The CDR3 DNA is TGCAGTGCTAGTATACATGAGCAGTTCTTC. Protein product: CSASIHEQFF.

The gene calls are TRBV2 and TRBJ1-1; D call uncertain. Germline-derived CDR1 and CDR2 are SNHLY and FYNNEI. The germline V and J ends were trimmed by 7 bases and 1 base, with 7 bases remaining between them. This CDR3 has 12 amino acids. Here the CDR3 reads CASIFQNTEAFF. CDR3 sequence (DNA): TGTGCCAGCATTTTCCAGAACACTGAAGCTTTCTTT.

This clone showed up just a few times. The rearrangement joins TRBV30 to TRBJ2-7; tentatively, D is TRBD1 (5 bases). Trimming removed 2 bases at V and 2 bases at J, with 13 bases between. There are 14 residues in the CDR3. The V gene's germline CDR1 is GTSNPN and CDR2 SVGIG (reference sequence). CDR3: CAWSLGAPAYEQYF. The CDR3 nucleotides read TGTGCCTGGAGTTTAGGGGCACCAGCCTACGAGCAGTACTTC.

The chain is built from TRBV5-5 and TRBJ1-6, with a tentative D call TRBD1 (5 bases). Germline values: CDR1 SGHKS, CDR2 YYEKEE (reference sequence). V lost 4 bases and J 7 bases, leaving 15 bases between the germline ends. The CDR3 length is 15 residues. The CDR3 coding sequence is TGTGCCAGCAGCGGCGGGGGAGGTATCAATTCACCCCTCCACTTT. It yields the protein CASSGGGGINSPLHF.

The rearrangement links TRBV30 to TRBJ1-1, with D hard to call. Trimming shortened V by 4 bases and J by 8 bases, and 14 bases separated the two germline ends. The CDR3 extends over 12 amino acids. Germline V lookup: CDR1 GTSNPN, CDR2 SVGIG (reference sequence). The CDR3 coding sequence is TGTGCCTGGACTCCAACAAGGAGGGAAGCTTTCTTT. The encoded protein is CAWTPTRREAFF.

The V call is TRBV18, the J call TRBJ2-7; TRBD2 aligns across 10 bases. The V segment lost 4 bases and the J segment 6 bases; nucleotides outside the gene matches: 15. The CDR3 length is 17 residues. CDR1 is KGHSH and CDR2 is LQKENI in the germline V gene. The CDR3, as DNA: TGTGCCAGCTCACTCTCTAGCGGGGGCCGCCTCGGCGCCGAGCAGTACGTC. This codes for CASSLSSGGRLGAEQYV.

This rearrangement joins TRBV18 to TRBJ2-6; unclear D gene. The CDR3 runs 14 residues. V shed 3 bases and J shed 3 bases, with 6 bases lying between them. CDR1 is KGHSH, CDR2 LQKENI, per germline. CDR3 nucleotides: TGTGCCAGCTCACCCGTCGGTGGGGCCAACGTCCTGACTTTC. This codes for CASSPVGGANVLTF.

V usage is TRBV4-3 and J usage is TRBJ2-4, with 9 bases aligning to TRBD2. Germline CDR1 LGHNA, CDR2 YSLEER. The CDR3 has 19 amino acids. After removal of 3 bases from V and 0 bases from J, the junction contained 12 bases not matched to a gene. The chain's CDR3 is CASSQAFPLAGLAKNIQYF. The CDR3 DNA reads as TGCGCCAGCAGCCAGGCCTTTCCACTAGCGGGTCTAGCCAAAAACATTCAGTACTTC.

This rearrangement joins TRBV7-8 to TRBJ2-5; weak D call: TRBD1 (6 bases). The CDR3 runs to 11 residues. The germline V gene encodes CDR1 SGHVS and CDR2 FQNEAQ. The ends were cut back, 8 bases at V and 5 bases at J, with 9 bases in the middle. DNA of the CDR3: TGTGCCAGCGGGGGCCAGGAGACCCAGTACTTC. Amino acid sequence: CASGGQETQYF.

The chain joins TRBV27 to TRBJ2-7; TRBD2 matches 15 bases. The germline gives CDR1 MNHEY, CDR2 SMNVEV (reference sequence). The V and J ends lost 5 bases and 4 bases, in that order; junction bases with no gene match: 9. The CDR3 contains 17 residues. CDR3 residues: CASSPGLAGGSWYEQYF. CDR3 sequence (DNA): TGTGCCAGCAGTCCGGGACTAGCGGGAGGATCCTGGTACGAGCAGTACTTC.

This chain connects TRBV5-6 to TRBJ1-3; no reliable D call. There are 13 residues in the CDR3. Trimming took 1 base from V and 2 from J, leaving 4 bases between them. Germline lookup yields CDR1 SGHDT and CDR2 YYEEEE. The CDR3 DNA reads TGTGCCAGCAGCTTGTTTGCTGGAAACACCATATATTTT. Its translation: CASSLFAGNTIYF.

The chain couples TRBV27 to TRBJ2-2; D might be TRBD2 (5 bases). V was trimmed by 7 bases and J by 4 bases, leaving 10 bases between them. There are 13 residues in the CDR3. Germline CDR1 and CDR2: MNHEY and SMNVEV (reference sequence). The CDR3 coding sequence is TGTGCCAGCAAGCGGACCAGCACCGGGGAGCTGTTTTTT. Amino acid sequence: CASKRTSTGELFF.

This clone was detected once. The chain recombines TRBV4-3 with TRBJ2-1; unclear D gene. CDR1 and CDR2 from the germline V gene are LGHNA and YSLEER. With 1 base removed from V and 8 bases from J, the gap between germline ends came to 12 bases. The CDR3 sequence is 14 residues long. The CDR3 DNA follows: TGCGCCAGCAGCCAAGGGGTTCTATCCGATGAGCAGTTCTTC. Its protein product is CASSQGVLSDEQFF.